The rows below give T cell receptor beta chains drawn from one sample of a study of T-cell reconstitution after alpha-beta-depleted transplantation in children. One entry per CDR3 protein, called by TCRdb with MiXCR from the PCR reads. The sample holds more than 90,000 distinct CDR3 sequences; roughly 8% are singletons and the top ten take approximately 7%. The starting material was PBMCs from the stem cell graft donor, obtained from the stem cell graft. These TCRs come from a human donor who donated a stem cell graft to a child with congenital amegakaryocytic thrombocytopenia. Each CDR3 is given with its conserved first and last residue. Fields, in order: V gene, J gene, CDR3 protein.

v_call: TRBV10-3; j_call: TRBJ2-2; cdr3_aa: CASQRESTGELFF
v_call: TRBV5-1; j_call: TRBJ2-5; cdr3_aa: CASSLLSGQETQYF
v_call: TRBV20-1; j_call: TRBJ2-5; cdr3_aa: CSVRKRGGQETQYF
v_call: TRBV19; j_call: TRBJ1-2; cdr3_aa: CASSDNRFYGYTF
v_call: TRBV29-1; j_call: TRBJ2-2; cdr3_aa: CSVLGFSGELFF
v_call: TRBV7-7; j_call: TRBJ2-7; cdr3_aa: CASSLSPGTGEQYF
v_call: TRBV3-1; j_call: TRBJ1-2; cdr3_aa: CALRRQSNYGYTF
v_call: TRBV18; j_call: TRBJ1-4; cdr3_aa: CASSTQGAANEKLFF
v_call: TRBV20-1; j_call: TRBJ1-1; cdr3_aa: CSAFPPSGLGAFF
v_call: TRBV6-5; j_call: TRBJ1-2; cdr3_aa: CASSPQGYGYTF
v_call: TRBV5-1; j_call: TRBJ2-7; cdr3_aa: CASSLGRGGSSYEQYF
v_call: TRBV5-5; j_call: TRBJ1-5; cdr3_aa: CASSLLSNQPQHF
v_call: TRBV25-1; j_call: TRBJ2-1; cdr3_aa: CASSEIGASYNEQFF
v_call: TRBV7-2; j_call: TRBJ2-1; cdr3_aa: CASSLAGGDYNEQFF
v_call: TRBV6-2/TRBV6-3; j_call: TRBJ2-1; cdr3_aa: CATTTSGGNEQFF
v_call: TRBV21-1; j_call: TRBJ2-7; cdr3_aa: CASSTLGGRDSGEQYF
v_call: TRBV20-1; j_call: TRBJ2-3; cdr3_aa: CSARRFSGGEGTDTQYF
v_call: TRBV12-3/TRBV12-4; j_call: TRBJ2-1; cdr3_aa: CASKLAGGGSREQFF
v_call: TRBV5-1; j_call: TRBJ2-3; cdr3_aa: CASSLGSDSGAADTQYF
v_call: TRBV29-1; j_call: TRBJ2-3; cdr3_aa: CSVERSGAPDPQYF
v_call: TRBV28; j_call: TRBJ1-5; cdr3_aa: CASSLYAASNQPQHF
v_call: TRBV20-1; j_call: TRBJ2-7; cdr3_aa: CSARLSRGSYEQYF
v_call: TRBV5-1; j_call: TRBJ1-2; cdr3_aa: CASSLEAGLNGYTF
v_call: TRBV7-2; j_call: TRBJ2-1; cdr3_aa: CASSADARQMDNERQFF
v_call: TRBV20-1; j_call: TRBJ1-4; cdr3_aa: CSASLRTGTSAEKLFF
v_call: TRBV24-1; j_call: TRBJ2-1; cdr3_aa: CATMIGTGAYNEQFF
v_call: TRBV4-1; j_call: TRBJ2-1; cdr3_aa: CASSQDTGMWSSYNEQFF
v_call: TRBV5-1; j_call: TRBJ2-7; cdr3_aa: CASSAPDSTDEQYF
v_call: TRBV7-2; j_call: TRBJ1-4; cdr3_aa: CASSPLPGGATNEKLFF
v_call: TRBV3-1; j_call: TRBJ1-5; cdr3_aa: CASSQGGDQPQHF
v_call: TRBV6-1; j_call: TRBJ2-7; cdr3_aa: CASSASQGYEQYF
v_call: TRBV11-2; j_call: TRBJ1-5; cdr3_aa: CASSLRAGGNQPQHF
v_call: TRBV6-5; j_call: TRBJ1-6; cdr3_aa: CASSYVGTASLYIHSPLHF
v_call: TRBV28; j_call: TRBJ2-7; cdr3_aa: CASRPRGVRTEQYF
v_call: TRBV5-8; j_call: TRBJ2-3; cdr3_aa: CASSLELAGDTQYF
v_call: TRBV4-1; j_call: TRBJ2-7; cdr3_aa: CASSLGVAGDPYEQYF
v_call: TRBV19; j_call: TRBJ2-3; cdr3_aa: CASSMASRSADTQYF
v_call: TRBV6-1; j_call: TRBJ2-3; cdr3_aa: CASSGSVSTDTQYF
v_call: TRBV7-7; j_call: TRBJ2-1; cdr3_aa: CASSTRIGDEQFF
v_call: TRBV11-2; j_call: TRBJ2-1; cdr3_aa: CASSSNRVSLNEQFF
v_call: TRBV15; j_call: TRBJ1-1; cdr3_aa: CATSKRWGNTEAFF
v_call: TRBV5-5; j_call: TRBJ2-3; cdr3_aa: CASSPGERTDTQYF
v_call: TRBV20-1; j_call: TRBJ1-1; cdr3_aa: CSASSKFLGAAEAFF
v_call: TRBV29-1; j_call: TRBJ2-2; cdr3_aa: CSVEVGQLTGELFF
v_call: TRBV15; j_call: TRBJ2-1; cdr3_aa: CATSRDPFGNPYNEQFF
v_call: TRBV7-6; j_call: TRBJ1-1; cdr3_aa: CASSPLGNTEAFF
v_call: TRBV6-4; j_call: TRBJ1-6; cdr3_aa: CASSDSRRRYNSPLHF
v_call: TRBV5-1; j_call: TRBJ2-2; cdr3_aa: CASKTGGDTGELFF
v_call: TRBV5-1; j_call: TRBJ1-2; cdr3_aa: CASSFLRESGYTF